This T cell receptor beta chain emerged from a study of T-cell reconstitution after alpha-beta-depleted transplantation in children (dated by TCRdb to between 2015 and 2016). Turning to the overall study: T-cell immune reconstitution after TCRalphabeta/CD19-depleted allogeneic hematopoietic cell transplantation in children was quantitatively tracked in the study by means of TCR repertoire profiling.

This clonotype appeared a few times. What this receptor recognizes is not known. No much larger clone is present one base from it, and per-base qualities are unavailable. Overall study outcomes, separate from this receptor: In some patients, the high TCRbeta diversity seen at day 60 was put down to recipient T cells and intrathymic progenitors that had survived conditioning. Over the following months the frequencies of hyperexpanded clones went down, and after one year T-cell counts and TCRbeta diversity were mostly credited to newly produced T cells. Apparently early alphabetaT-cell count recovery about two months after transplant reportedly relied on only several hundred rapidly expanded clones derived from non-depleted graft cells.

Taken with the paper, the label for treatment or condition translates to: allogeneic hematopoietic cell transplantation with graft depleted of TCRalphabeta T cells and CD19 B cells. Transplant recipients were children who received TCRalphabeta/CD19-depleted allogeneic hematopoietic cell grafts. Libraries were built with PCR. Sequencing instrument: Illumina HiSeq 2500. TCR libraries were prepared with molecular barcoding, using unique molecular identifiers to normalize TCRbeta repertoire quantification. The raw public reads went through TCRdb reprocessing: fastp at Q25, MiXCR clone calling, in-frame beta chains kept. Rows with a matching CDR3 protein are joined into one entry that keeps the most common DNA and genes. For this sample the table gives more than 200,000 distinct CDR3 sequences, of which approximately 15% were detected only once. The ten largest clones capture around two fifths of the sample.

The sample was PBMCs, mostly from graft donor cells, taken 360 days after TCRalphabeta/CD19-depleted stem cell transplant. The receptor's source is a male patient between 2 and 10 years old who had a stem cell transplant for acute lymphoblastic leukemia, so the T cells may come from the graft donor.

The DNA sequence reads TGTGCCAGCAGTTACTCGCCACAGGGTTCCTACAATGAGCAGTTCTTC. Translated, this gives CASSYSPQGSYNEQFF. The sequence is built from TRBV6-2 or TRBV6-3 and TRBJ2-1; TRBD1 is perhaps the D gene, given 6 matching bases. The CDR3 covers 16 residues, taking in both the cysteine and the phenylalanine. The CDR3 DNA has 48 bases and is translated from base 1. As encoded in the germline V gene, CDR1 is MNHEY while CDR2 is SVGEGT. Cut back by 0 bases and 1 base, the V and J ends lie 10 bases apart.